Listed here are 32 T cell receptor beta chains from one sample, sequenced in a study of blood T cell repertoires in COVID-19 (dated by TCRdb to between 2020 and 2021). The library was generated by the immunoSEQ multiplex PCR assay. TCRdb's version of the immuneACCESS table is confined to in-frame rearrangements and falls short of the full clone set. An unresolved V gene accounts for under half of the shortfall where checked; the remainder is of unknown origin. The sample includes more than 60,000 clones, with about 91% observed a single time. The ten top clones hold 4.5% to 5% of the sample. The sequenced material came from peripheral blood. The receptor source for this set is a woman aged 45 to 65 with active COVID-19.

This clone appeared once. This rearrangement joins TRBV10-1 to TRBJ2-1, with a weak D call TRBD2 (6 bases). There are 15 residues in the CDR3. Germline loops: CDR1 WNHNN, CDR2 SYGVQD (reference sequence). V lost 4 bases and J 7 bases, leaving 17 bases between the germline ends. The chain's CDR3 is CASSVSSGEWNEQFF. For the CDR3, the DNA is TGCGCCAGCAGTGTTTCGTCGGGAGAGTGGAATGAGCAGTTCTTC.

This chain joins TRBV6-1 and TRBJ2-3; 7 positions match TRBD2. Germline V gene data show CDR1 as MNHNS and CDR2 as SASEGT. V lost 2 bases and J lost 5; bases outside the gene matches: 13. The CDR3 covers 17 residues. CDR3 sequence (DNA): TGTGCCAGCAGTGAATTACGTGTGGCGGGAGTGGTAGATACGCAGTATTTT. Translation gives CASSELRVAGVVDTQYF.

The rearrangement joins TRBV9 to TRBJ1-4; D not certain. V lost 3 bases to trimming and J lost 2 bases, with 20 bases between them. This CDR3 has 18 amino acids. CDR1 is SGDLS, CDR2 YYNGEE, per germline. For the CDR3, the DNA is TGTGCCAGCAGCGAAAACTGGAGCGGGGTGAAGACTAATGAAAAACTGTTTTTT. It specifies CASSENWSGVKTNEKLFF.

In DNA form, the CDR3 reads TGTGCCAGTACCAGCGCTAGCACAGATACGCAGTATTTT. It encodes CASTSASTDTQYF. This chain links TRBV19 with TRBJ2-3; no clear D. V shed 7 bases and J shed 0 bases, with 8 bases lying between them. Germline V gives CDR1 LNHDA, CDR2 SQIVND (reference sequence). The CDR3 runs to 13 residues.

The V gene is TRBV18, the J gene TRBJ1-1; a weak D match, TRBD1 (5 bases). The CDR3 extends over 16 amino acids. V lost 4 bases to trimming and J lost 0 bases, with 15 bases between them. The germline V gene encodes CDR1 KGHSH and CDR2 LQKENI. CDR3 DNA: TGTGCCAGCTCACGGGCGGGGTTGGGGCTGAACACTGAAGCTTTCTTT. Protein product: CASSRAGLGLNTEAFF.

The chain joins TRBV5-1 to TRBJ1-1, with a possible D match to TRBD1 (5 bases). Per the germline V gene, CDR1 is SGHRS and CDR2 is YFSETQ. The CDR3 has 13 residues. Trimming shortened V by 3 bases and J by 1 base, and 7 bases separated the two germline ends. CDR3 DNA: TGCGCCAGCAGCTGGGACTCGAACACTGAAGCTTTCTTT. Translation: CASSWDSNTEAFF. The full variable domain, in which reference TRBV5-1 and TRBJ1-1 provide the parts outside the CDR3, is KAGVTQTPRYLIKTRGQQVTLSCSPISGHRSVSWYQQTPGQGLQFLFEYFSETQRNKGNFPGRFSGRQFSNSRSEMNVSTLELGDSALYLCASSWDSNTEAFFGQGTRLTVV.

This chain connects TRBV10-3 to TRBJ1-1; 9 bases fit TRBD1. The CDR3 spans 14 residues. J gave up 5 bases and V 6 bases, and 7 bases lay outside the gene matches. Germline CDR1 reads ENHRY; CDR2 reads SYGVKD. The CDR3 region has the DNA TGTGCCATCAGGACTGGGACAGGGAGGACTGAAGCTTTCTTT. Translating it yields CAIRTGTGRTEAFF.

The chain combines TRBV5-4 with TRBJ2-7; unclear D gene. The CDR3 contains 13 residues. Trimming cost V 0 bases and J 6 bases, with 10 bases left between them. Germline-derived CDR1 and CDR2 are SGHNT and YYREEE (reference sequence). The CDR3 reads CASSLAQNGEQYF. The CDR3 region has the DNA TGTGCCAGCAGCTTGGCACAGAACGGCGAGCAGTACTTC. Based on the CDR3 plus reference TRBV5-4 and TRBJ2-7, the full variable domain is ETGVTQSPTHLIKTRGQQVTLRCSSQSGHNTVSWYQQALGQGPQFIFQYYREEENGRGNFPPRFSGLQFPNYSSELNVNALELDDSALYLCASSLAQNGEQYFGPGTRLTVT.

The V gene is TRBV14, the J gene TRBJ2-1, with D maybe TRBD2 (5 bases). This CDR3 has 16 amino acids. The V and J ends lost 1 base and 5 bases respectively, with 15 bases between them. Germline CDR1 is SGHDN and CDR2 is FVKESK. CDR3 in amino acids: CASSQARGLRNNEQFF. CDR3 bases: TGTGCCAGCAGCCAAGCTCGGGGTTTGAGGAACAATGAGCAGTTCTTC.

V and J are TRBV5-1 and TRBJ2-7; TRBD1 matches at 9 bases. V shed 3 bases and J 3 bases; nucleotides not matched to a gene: 4. The CDR3 spans 14 residues. Germline V lookup: CDR1 SGHRS, CDR2 YFSETQ. CDR3 sequence (DNA): TGCGCCAGCAGCTCGGGACAGGGAGGCTACGAGCAGTACTTC. Translated: CASSSGQGGYEQYF.

For the CDR3, the DNA is TGTGCCAGCAGGGCCTGGACAGGGAACACCGGGGAGCTGTTTTTT. Amino acids: CASRAWTGNTGELFF. The gene calls are TRBV2 and TRBJ2-2; 7 positions match TRBD1. Trimming at V came to 6 bases and at J to 1 base, leaving 5 bases not matched to a gene. Germline V gene sequence: CDR1 SNHLY, CDR2 FYNNEI. The CDR3 sequence is 15 residues long. The full variable domain, rest sourced from reference TRBV2 and TRBJ2-2, is EPEVTQTPSHQVTQMGQEVILRCVPISNHLYFYWYRQILGQKVEFLVSFYNNEISEKSEIFDDQFSVERPDGSNFTLKIRSTKLEDSAMYFCASRAWTGNTGELFFGEGSRLTVL.

This chain links TRBV18 with TRBJ1-1; D is possibly TRBD1 (6 bases). Germline V gene lookup returns CDR1 KGHSH and CDR2 LQKENI. V was clipped by 5 bases and J by 0 bases, with 13 bases between them. This CDR3 is 15 amino acids long. The CDR3 sequence: CASSAEQGMNTEAFF. CDR3 in DNA: TGTGCCAGCTCAGCTGAACAGGGTATGAACACTGAAGCTTTCTTT.

The chain carries TRBV27 and TRBJ1-1; 9 bases line up with TRBD1. The CDR3 loop spans 14 amino acids. V lost 6 bases and J lost 4; bases outside the gene matches: 6. In germline, CDR1 is MNHEY, CDR2 SMNVEV (reference sequence). CDR3 in amino acids: CASRETGGVTEAFF. The CDR3 region has the DNA TGTGCCAGCAGGGAGACAGGGGGGGTCACTGAAGCTTTCTTT.

This chain joins TRBV27 and TRBJ1-1; D remains ambiguous. The CDR3 runs to 14 residues. Germline V gives CDR1 MNHEY, CDR2 SMNVEV (reference sequence). V was clipped by 3 bases and J by 0 bases, with 8 bases between them. CDR3 DNA sequence: TGTGCCAGCAGTTTGAACAGTTTGAACACTGAAGCTTTCTTT. It codes for CASSLNSLNTEAFF.

The chain joins TRBV3-1 (or the pseudogene TRBV3-2) to TRBJ1-2, with D uncertain. CDR1 LGHDT and CDR2 YNNKEL come from the germline V gene (reference sequence). With 5 bases removed from V and 8 bases from J, the gap between germline ends came to 15 bases. The CDR3 consists of 13 residues. In DNA, the CDR3 is TGTGCCAGCAGCGCGTTTTCTGATCGCGGCTACACCTTC. Translating gives CASSAFSDRGYTF.

The chain uses TRBV10-3 and TRBJ1-6; TRBD1 might be the D (6 bases). Trimming took 11 bases from V and 7 from J, leaving 18 bases between them. Germline-derived CDR1 and CDR2 are ENHRY and SYGVKD. The CDR3 is made up of 14 amino acids. The CDR3 coding sequence is TGTGCCGCCAACCTTGGACAGACCAATTCACCCCTCCACTTT. This gives the protein CAANLGQTNSPLHF.

The chain combines TRBV7-9 with TRBJ2-1, with 11 bases identical to TRBD2. V trimming: 0 bases; J trimming: 8 bases; junction bases outside the gene matches: 3. CDR3 size: 15 residues. CDR1 and CDR2 (germline): SEHNR, FQNEAQ (reference sequence). The CDR3 reads CASSLAGTSGYEQFF. The DNA of the CDR3 is TGTGCCAGCAGCTTAGCCGGGACTAGCGGCTATGAGCAGTTCTTC.

The chain couples TRBV5-1 to TRBJ2-3, with TRBD2 matching 15 bases. CDR3 length equals 17 residues. After removal of 4 bases from V and 4 bases from J, the junction contained 7 bases not matched to a gene. The germline gives CDR1 SGHRS, CDR2 YFSETQ. CDR3 protein: CASSPGLAGGPSDTQYF. CDR3 in DNA: TGCGCCAGCAGCCCCGGACTAGCGGGAGGGCCATCAGATACGCAGTATTTT.

The chain carries TRBV9 and TRBJ2-1, with 9 bases matching TRBD2. The CDR3 runs 14 residues. CDR1 SGDLS and CDR2 YYNGEE come from the germline V gene. V was pared by 6 bases and J by 3 bases, with 4 bases of the junction left unmatched. The CDR3 region has the DNA TGTGCCAGCACGAGTAGCGGGGGCTACAATGAGCAGTTCTTC. Protein sequence: CASTSSGGYNEQFF.

This clone came up once. V usage is TRBV7-3 and J usage is TRBJ1-2, with TRBD1 identical over 7 bases. V shed 5 bases and J 8 bases; nucleotides not matched to a gene: 14. This CDR3 has 15 residues. Germline V gene data show CDR1 as SGHTA and CDR2 as FQGTGA. The CDR3, as DNA: TGTGCCAGCAGCACAGGACAGGCGGCATCGACGGGCTACACCTTC. Translation: CASSTGQAASTGYTF.

The V and J genes are TRBV7-6 and TRBJ2-6; possible D gene TRBD1, 6 bases. Trimming removed 5 bases from V and 1 base from J, with 18 bases in between. Germline V lookup: CDR1 SGHVS, CDR2 FNYEAQ. The CDR3 runs 18 residues. The CDR3, as DNA: TGTGCCAGCAGCCCCCCCAGGGGCCTAAAGTCTGGGGCCAACGTCCTGACTTTC. Protein sequence: CASSPPRGLKSGANVLTF.

This clone has only one observation. This chain uses TRBV7-3 with TRBJ2-1, with 9 nucleotides matching TRBD2. From germline, CDR1 is SGHTA and CDR2 FQGTGA. The V gene end was trimmed by 7 bases and the J gene end by 6 bases; junction bases not matched to a gene: 4. CDR3 size: 13 residues. The CDR3 bases are TGTGCCAGCACTAGCGGGACTGCCAATGAGCAGTTCTTC. As protein: CASTSGTANEQFF.

V gene TRBV25-1 combines with J gene TRBJ1-1; 7 bases match TRBD1. The CDR3 loop spans 15 amino acids. Losses at the gene ends were 8 bases for V and 4 bases for J; bases not matched to a gene: 13. The germline gives CDR1 MGHDK, CDR2 SYGVNS. CDR3 sequence: CASRYSQGMGTEAFF. CDR3 nucleotide sequence: TGTGCCAGCCGATATTCACAGGGGATGGGCACTGAAGCTTTCTTT.

The chain couples TRBV10-1 to TRBJ2-7, with a tentative D call TRBD1 (6 bases). CDR1 is WNHNN and CDR2 is SYGVQD in the germline V gene (reference sequence). Between the trimmed V and J ends, which lost 6 bases and 5 bases, there was a span of 14 bases. CDR3 length equals 13 residues. CDR3 in DNA: TGCGCCAGCAGCCCAACAGGGCCCCACGAGCAGTACTTC. Translating it yields CASSPTGPHEQYF.

The chain joins TRBV10-1 to TRBJ2-5; maybe TRBD2 (6 bases). CDR1 is WNHNN and CDR2 is SYGVQD in the germline V gene (reference sequence). This CDR3 comprises 18 residues. The V gene lost 2 bases and the J gene lost 4 bases, with 23 bases spanning the gap. The CDR3 reads CASSETPSLGRRGETQYF. The CDR3 DNA follows: TGCGCCAGCAGTGAGACCCCGAGCCTGGGACGGAGGGGAGAGACCCAGTACTTC.

The chain couples TRBV19 to TRBJ2-5; 11 bases align to TRBD1. CDR3 length: 13 residues. Trimming cost V 7 bases and J 5 bases; bases outside gene matches: 3. The V gene's germline CDR1 is LNHDA and CDR2 SQIVND (reference sequence). The CDR3 loop reads CASTDRGRETQYF. CDR3 DNA: TGTGCCAGTACGGACAGGGGGCGGGAGACCCAGTACTTC. The complete variable domain, with remaining parts taken from reference TRBV19 and TRBJ2-5, reads DGGITQSPKYLFRKEGQNVTLSCEQNLNHDAMYWYRQDPGQGLRLIYYSQIVNDFQKGDIAEGYSVSREKKESFPLTVTSAQKNPTAFYLCASTDRGRETQYFGPGTRLLVL.

This chain joins TRBV11-2 and TRBJ2-7; D unresolved. This CDR3 is 12 amino acids long. Trimming shortened V by 1 base and J by 3 bases, and 4 bases separated the two germline ends. CDR1 and CDR2 from the germline V gene are SGHAT and FQNNGV. The CDR3 DNA reads as TGTGCCAGCAGCTTAGCCGGCTACGAGCAGTACTTC. Its translation: CASSLAGYEQYF.

This clone showed up just a few times. The V call is TRBV6-4, the J call TRBJ2-3, with a possible D match to TRBD2 (6 bases). CDR1 is MRHNA, CDR2 SNTAGT, per germline. This CDR3 is built from 16 residues. Trimming removed 3 bases from V and 2 bases from J, with 15 bases in between. The CDR3 coding sequence is TGTGCCAGCAGTGAGCGAGCGGGCTCTCCCACAGATACGCAGTATTTT. Protein sequence: CASSERAGSPTDTQYF.

The chain has TRBV7-3 and TRBJ2-1; the match to TRBD2 covers 8 bases. Germline V gene lookup returns CDR1 SGHTA and CDR2 FQGTGA. The CDR3 extends over 16 amino acids. The ends lost 0 bases at V and 1 base at J; junction bases unmatched: 2. The CDR3 reads CASSLTPSGSYNEQFF. Here the CDR3 DNA reads TGTGCCAGCAGCTTAACCCCTAGCGGGTCCTACAATGAGCAGTTCTTC.

V gene TRBV6-5 combines with J gene TRBJ1-5; the D gene is possibly TRBD1 (6 bases). Germline values: CDR1 MNHEY, CDR2 SVGAGI. The germline V and J ends were trimmed by 7 bases and 0 bases, with 13 bases remaining between them. CDR3 length equals 15 residues. The CDR3 DNA reads as TGTGCCAGCATTATCATCAGGGGTAGCAATCAGCCCCAGCATTTT. It yields the protein CASIIIRGSNQPQHF.

V gene TRBV4-1 combines with J gene TRBJ2-1, with D possibly TRBD1 on 5 matching bases. Trimming removed 2 bases at V and 7 bases at J, with 12 bases between. Per the germline V gene, CDR1 is MGHRA and CDR2 is YSYEKL. This CDR3 spans 14 amino acids. CDR3 amino acids: CASSQLPQGNEQFF. The CDR3 DNA reads as TGCGCCAGCAGCCAACTTCCCCAGGGAAATGAGCAGTTCTTC.

This chain links TRBV5-5 with TRBJ2-7, with 10 bases identical to TRBD1. This CDR3 has 15 residues. Germline loops: CDR1 SGHKS, CDR2 YYEKEE (reference sequence). With V trimmed by 4 bases and J by 6 bases, 10 bases remained unmatched. The CDR3 nucleotides are TGTGCCAGCAGCCGCAGACAGGGGGCTTTGAGCGAGCAGTACTTC. It is translated as CASSRRQGALSEQYF.